The rows below give T cell receptor beta chains drawn from one sample of a study of beta chain features in type 1 diabetes. Sequenced by immunoSEQ multiplex PCR; TCRdb stores in-frame clones only, minus some. This sample carries approximately 140,000 clones, less than 9% of them seen once, and the ten largest clones take more than 1.1%. Input material: central memory CD4+ T cells from blood. These receptors were obtained from a woman younger than 45 in good health. Each CDR3 is given with its conserved first and last residue. A D gene is named only where the DNA matches it firmly. Some rows mark clone size as missing; the rest say once, few, many or name a class of expanded clone.

. TRBJ1-2 few TRBV7-3 CASSLGGNYGYTF TGTGCCAGCAGCTTAGGGGGCAACTATGGCTACACCTTC
TRBD1 TRBJ1-5 . TRBV29-1 CSARQGAGQPQHF TGCAGCGCGCGGCAGGGGGCAGGTCAGCCCCAGCATTTT
TRBD1 TRBJ1-2 . TRBV7-2 CASSLGGGFDGYTF TGTGCCAGCAGCCTAGGAGGGGGCTTCGATGGCTACACCTTC
TRBD1 TRBJ2-1 few TRBV4-1 CASSPQGTRLNEQFF TGCGCCAGCAGCCCACAGGGGACCCGCCTCAATGAGCAGTTCTTC
. TRBJ2-7 few TRBV29-1 CSVPGINSYEQYF TGCAGCGTACCCGGGATTAATTCCTACGAGCAGTACTTC
TRBD2 TRBJ2-7 few TRBV27 CASGAVRAGAVEQYF TGTGCCAGCGGTGCGGTCCGAGCGGGGGCCGTCGAGCAGTACTTC
TRBD1 TRBJ2-7 few TRBV6-5 CASSLTGGKQYF TGTGCCAGCAGTCTTACAGGGGGGAAGCAGTACTTC
TRBD2 TRBJ2-1 few TRBV4-3 CASSHQREGRDEQFF TGCGCCAGCAGCCATCAGCGGGAGGGCCGGGATGAGCAGTTCTTC
. TRBJ1-2 . TRBV19 CASSKGTSFYGYTF TGTGCCAGTAGTAAAGGGACATCCTTCTATGGCTACACCTTC
TRBD1 TRBJ1-5 few TRBV5-1 CASSIGQGSNQPQHF TGCGCCAGCAGCATCGGACAGGGGAGTAATCAGCCCCAGCATTTT
TRBD2 TRBJ2-1 few TRBV19 CASKGGRQWEGRKNEQFF TGTGCCAGTAAGGGAGGGCGCCAGTGGGAGGGCCGGAAGAATGAGCAGTTCTTC
. TRBJ1-2 . TRBV6-6 CASSYGRAQGGYTF TGTGCCAGCAGTTACGGCAGAGCTCAGGGGGGCTACACCTTC
TRBD1 TRBJ2-1 many TRBV7-2 CASSSTGYNEQFF TGTGCCAGCAGCTCGACAGGGTACAATGAGCAGTTCTTC
TRBD2 TRBJ2-5 . TRBV5-1 CASSLASGALQETQYF TGCGCCAGCAGCTTGGCAAGCGGGGCGCTCCAAGAGACCCAGTACTTC
. TRBJ1-3 . TRBV28 CASRKHGNTIYF TGTGCCAGCAGAAAACACGGAAACACCATATATTTT
TRBD1 TRBJ2-3 . TRBV25-1 CASSGTGVSDTQYF TGTGCCAGCAGTGGTACAGGGGTCTCAGATACGCAGTATTTT
. TRBJ2-7 few TRBV6-5 CAGARAQEYEQYF TGTGCGGGGGCCAGGGCCCAGGAGTACGAGCAGTACTTC
. TRBJ2-6 . TRBV18 CASSPSRAGANVLTF TGTGCCAGCTCACCAAGCAGGGCTGGGGCCAACGTCCTGACTTTC
. TRBJ2-2 . TRBV9 CASSPSYTGELFF TGTGCCAGCAGCCCGAGTTACACCGGGGAGCTGTTTTTT
TRBD1 TRBJ2-7 few TRBV7-3 CASSLWDRVPEQYF TGTGCCAGCAGCTTGTGGGACAGGGTACCCGAGCAGTACTTC
TRBD1 TRBJ2-7 few TRBV7-9 CASSSEGGSYEQYF TGTGCCAGCAGCTCCGAAGGGGGCTCTTACGAGCAGTACTTC
. TRBJ1-2 few TRBV7-8 CASSLGGNYGYTF TGTGCCAGCAGCTTAGGAGGAAACTATGGCTACACCTTC
. TRBJ1-4 few TRBV28 CASSFRSQLFF TGTGCCAGCAGTTTCAGGTCCCAACTGTTTTTT
. TRBJ1-2 . TRBV4-3 CASSQPQGRGYTF TGCGCCAGCAGCCAGCCTCAGGGTCGGGGCTACACCTTC
TRBD2 TRBJ2-3 few TRBV5-1 CASSLLSGSTDTQYF TGCGCCAGCAGCTTGCTTAGCGGGAGTACAGATACGCAGTATTTT
. TRBJ1-1 few TRBV5-1 CASTRGDSNTEAFF TGCGCCAGCACCCGGGGGGACTCGAACACTGAAGCTTTCTTT
TRBD2 TRBJ2-2 . TRBV28 CASSLFTSGQTGELFF TGTGCCAGCAGTTTATTTACTAGCGGGCAGACCGGGGAGCTGTTTTTT
TRBD1 TRBJ2-4 many TRBV15 CATSSGQGLAKNIQYF TGTGCCACCAGCAGCGGACAGGGACTAGCCAAAAACATTCAGTACTTC
. TRBJ2-7 few TRBV28 CASQGLAKAYEQYF TGTGCCAGCCAGGGACTCGCTAAAGCCTACGAGCAGTACTTC
. TRBJ1-1 few TRBV18 CASRGLGSLNTEAFF TGTGCCAGCCGCGGGTTGGGTTCTTTGAACACTGAAGCTTTCTTT
. TRBJ2-1 few TRBV5-1 CASSLSLAEQFF TGCGCCAGCAGCTTGTCCCTAGCGGAGCAGTTCTTC
TRBD1 TRBJ2-7 . TRBV5-1 CASSLAGGGYEQYF TGCGCCAGCAGCTTGGCAGGGGGCGGCTACGAGCAGTACTTC
. TRBJ1-2 few TRBV5-5 CASSFWGPGYTF TGTGCCAGCAGCTTTTGGGGGCCTGGCTACACCTTC
. TRBJ1-2 . TRBV7-2 CASSYETANYGYTF TGTGCCAGCAGCTACGAGACAGCTAACTATGGCTACACCTTC
TRBD1 TRBJ2-7 few TRBV6-6 CASNQQGNHEQYF TGTGCCAGCAACCAACAGGGGAATCACGAGCAGTACTTC